These T cell receptor beta chains were read from a single sample in a study of T-cell reconstitution after alpha-beta-depleted transplantation in children. TCRdb called the PCR reads again in MiXCR, with one record for every CDR3 protein. This table has hundreds of thousands of distinct CDR3 sequences, approximately 16% appearing once. The sample in question was PBMCs from the stem cell graft donor, obtained from the stem cell graft. These receptor sequences come from a human donor who donated a stem cell graft to a child with acute myeloid leukemia. Each CDR3 is given without its conserved first and last residue.

J gene	V gene	CDR3 protein
TRBJ1-1	TRBV30	AWSRGRGAF
TRBJ1-5	TRBV20-1	SARDNRVRKQPQH
TRBJ2-5	TRBV24-1	ATSDPGRETQY
TRBJ1-5	TRBV20-1	SARQLNQPQH
TRBJ2-5	TRBV20-1	SASLTGQVSQETQY
TRBJ1-5	TRBV10-3	AISLGQGSNQPQH
TRBJ2-1	TRBV11-1	ASSPPAWYYNEQF
TRBJ2-3	TRBV20-1	SARTSGGSTDTQY
TRBJ1-3	TRBV5-6	ASSLGTISGNTIY
TRBJ1-1	TRBV12-3/TRBV12-4	ASSKRQDAVEAF
TRBJ2-7	TRBV7-2	ASSTSGGTPSYEQY
TRBJ1-1	TRBV20-1	SARDTAKGAF
TRBJ2-7	TRBV29-1	SVVGGDSSYEQY
TRBJ2-3	TRBV12-3/TRBV12-4	ASSLWGAADTQY
TRBJ2-7	TRBV5-1	ASSLAPPGVEQY
TRBJ2-1	TRBV12-3/TRBV12-4	ASRPEQGGGYNEQF
TRBJ2-3	TRBV20-1	SYRGPTDTQY
TRBJ1-2	TRBV11-2	ASSLVKSSSWGRRDGYT